Shown below are 28 T cell receptor beta chains from a single sample sequenced in a study of blood T cell repertoires in COVID-19. TCRdb's table, derived via immunoSEQ multiplex PCR, lists solely in-frame clones and lacks some. The table has approximately 380,000 clones, roughly 91% seen once. The sequenced sample consisted of PBMCs or T cells enriched from blood (not recorded which). The source of these receptors is a woman aged 18-29 years who had recovered from COVID-19.

This clone was seen a single time. The V call is TRBV6-1, the J call TRBJ1-2, with TRBD1 matching over 8 bases. This CDR3 is built from 18 residues. The germline V gene has CDR1 MNHNS and CDR2 SASEGT. With 2 bases clipped from V and 5 bases from J, the junction kept 16 bases outside the gene matches. The DNA for the CDR3 is TGTGCCAGCAGTGAAATGACCTCCGCGACAGGGGCCACTTATGGCTACACCTTC. This codes for CASSEMTSATGATYGYTF.

The chain recombines TRBV5-1 with TRBJ1-1; the match to TRBD1 covers 7 bases. The germline V gene encodes CDR1 SGHRS and CDR2 YFSETQ. The CDR3 is made up of 15 amino acids. V dropped 0 bases and J dropped 8; count of bases not matched to a gene: 10. CDR3 residues: CASSLGLTGAGEAFF. The CDR3, as DNA: TGCGCCAGCAGCTTGGGCCTTACAGGGGCGGGGGAAGCTTTCTTT.

The chain joins TRBV3-1 (or the pseudogene TRBV3-2) to TRBJ2-2; D might be TRBD1 (6 bases). Trimming left V 1 base short and J 6 bases short, with 12 bases between. This CDR3 contains 15 residues. In germline, CDR1 is LGHDT, CDR2 YNNKEL (reference sequence). CDR3 in amino acids: CASSQVGAAAGELFF. The CDR3 DNA reads as TGTGCCAGCAGCCAAGTGGGGGCGGCGGCCGGGGAGCTGTTTTTT.

This clone was picked up one time. The V and J genes are TRBV19 and TRBJ2-7, with D possibly TRBD2 on 6 matching bases. CDR1 is LNHDA and CDR2 is SQIVND in the germline V gene (reference sequence). The CDR3 is 13 amino acids. Trimming left V 3 bases short and J 1 base short, with 7 bases between. The CDR3, as DNA: TGTGCCAGTAGTATGCGGGGATCCTACGAGCAGTACTTC. Amino acids: CASSMRGSYEQYF.

This clone was seen more than once but under ten times. The chain couples TRBV5-1 to TRBJ2-1; TRBD2 is a possible D gene (5 bases). This CDR3 has 15 residues. V was shortened by 4 bases and J by 6 bases, with 17 bases between the two germline ends. The germline gives CDR1 SGHRS, CDR2 YFSETQ. The DNA for the CDR3 is TGCGCCAGCAGCCCCGTTCGGTTAGAGGGCAATGAGCAGTTCTTC. Residues: CASSPVRLEGNEQFF.

The chain employs TRBV5-1 and TRBJ2-3; 10 bases are a match to TRBD2. Losses at the gene ends were 0 bases for V and 4 bases for J; bases not matched to a gene: 5. The CDR3 covers 16 residues. Germline loops: CDR1 SGHRS, CDR2 YFSETQ. DNA for the CDR3: TGCGCCAGCAGCTTGGCCCGAGCGGGGGGGCCAGATACGCAGTATTTT. Protein sequence: CASSLARAGGPDTQYF.

This chain links TRBV30 with TRBJ2-5, with D perhaps matching TRBD1 (8 bases). The CDR3 contains 13 residues. Germline-derived CDR1 and CDR2 are GTSNPN and SVGIG (reference sequence). With 4 bases removed from V and 3 bases from J, the gap between germline ends came to 12 bases. The CDR3, as DNA: TGTGCCTGGAATACAGGGGGGGAAGAGACCCAGTACTTC. It yields the protein CAWNTGGEETQYF. Full variable domain (remainder filled in from reference TRBV30 and TRBJ2-5): SQTIHQWPATLVQPVGSPLSLECTVEGTSNPNLYWYRQAAGRGLQLLFYSVGIGQISSEVPQNLSASRPQDRQFILSSKKLLLSDSGFYLCAWNTGGEETQYFGPGTRLLVL.

The chain employs TRBV30 and TRBJ1-5, with TRBD1 as a possible D gene (6 bases). V gave up 4 bases and J gave up 5 bases, with 15 bases separating them. The CDR3 contains 14 residues. Per germline, CDR1 GTSNPN and CDR2 SVGIG (reference sequence). The CDR3 bases are TGTGCCTGGACCAGGGACACCCGAGATCAGCCCCAGCATTTT. Its protein product is CAWTRDTRDQPQHF.

This rearrangement joins TRBV11-3 to TRBJ1-1; TRBD1 aligns across 8 bases. The junction had 12 bases not matched to a gene; V was cut back by 5 bases and J by 10 bases. Germline CDR1 and CDR2: SGHNT and YENEEA. This CDR3 contains 14 residues. CDR3: CASSPPQDRGVAFF. The CDR3 DNA follows: TGTGCCAGCAGCCCTCCCCAAGACAGGGGAGTAGCTTTCTTT.

The table lists this clone with many counts. The chain uses TRBV9 and TRBJ1-3; 7 bases are shared with TRBD1. This CDR3 region has 18 residues. Unmatched junction bases numbered 11, after V lost 2 bases and J lost 0 bases. Germline assignment: CDR1 SGDLS and CDR2 YYNGEE. The CDR3 here is CASSVGIGTASSGNTIYF. Written as DNA, the CDR3 is TGTGCCAGCAGCGTGGGGATTGGGACAGCATCCTCTGGAAACACCATATATTTT.

DNA of the CDR3: TGTGCCAGCAGTGAAGCGCCTTCCCGGTATAATGAAAAACTGTTTTTT. It yields the protein CASSEAPSRYNEKLFF. V is TRBV2 and J is TRBJ1-4; the D is unclear. The CDR3 contains 16 residues. The V gene lost 0 bases and the J gene lost 4 bases, with 12 bases spanning the gap. The V gene's germline CDR1 is SNHLY and CDR2 FYNNEI.

The rearrangement links TRBV13 to TRBJ1-1; a weak D match, TRBD1 (5 bases). Germline V lookup: CDR1 PRHDT, CDR2 FYEKMQ (reference sequence). The CDR3 length is 15 residues. V was shortened by 5 bases and J by 2 bases, with 15 bases between the two germline ends. CDR3 in amino acids: CASSPKSGANTEAFF. The CDR3 DNA follows: TGTGCCAGCAGCCCCAAGAGCGGGGCAAACACTGAAGCTTTCTTT.

The chain is built from TRBV3-1 (or the pseudogene TRBV3-2) and TRBJ2-5; the match to TRBD2 covers 10 bases. This CDR3 is built from 15 residues. Germline V gives CDR1 LGHDT, CDR2 YNNKEL (reference sequence). The junction had 6 bases not matched to a gene; V was cut back by 1 base and J by 7 bases. CDR3 bases: TGTGCCAGCAGCCAAGGGATTCGACTAGCGGGGACCCAGTACTTC. Translation: CASSQGIRLAGTQYF.

This chain connects TRBV7-2 to TRBJ2-7, with D tentatively TRBD1 (5 bases). V lost 0 bases and J 2 bases, leaving 11 bases between the germline ends. CDR3 size: 15 residues. Germline values: CDR1 SGHTA, CDR2 FQGNSA. CDR3 sequence (DNA): TGTGCCAGCAGCTTAGCGGCAGGGAAGACCTACGAGCAGTACTTC. Translating gives CASSLAAGKTYEQYF.

The V and J genes are TRBV19 and TRBJ1-5; D ambiguous. This CDR3 is 14 amino acids long. Trimming left V 5 bases short and J 6 bases short, with 14 bases between. Germline V gives CDR1 LNHDA, CDR2 SQIVND (reference sequence). In nucleotides, the CDR3 is TGTGCCAGTAGTGACCACGTCTCGGGTCAGCCCCAGCATTTT. It codes for CASSDHVSGQPQHF.

The chain uses TRBV11-2 and TRBJ1-5, with 9 bases aligning to TRBD1. This CDR3 has 15 amino acids. Looked up from germline, CDR1 is SGHAT and CDR2 is FQNNGV. The V gene end was trimmed by 1 base and the J gene end by 11 bases; junction bases not matched to a gene: 9. The CDR3 sequence is CASSLGQGGVWAQHF. CDR3 bases: TGTGCCAGCAGCTTAGGACAGGGGGGCGTTTGGGCCCAGCATTTT.

V usage is TRBV2 and J usage is TRBJ1-2; possible D gene TRBD1, 6 bases. Trimming removed 2 bases from V and 8 bases from J, with 18 bases in between. The CDR3 sequence is 15 residues long. The V gene's germline CDR1 is SNHLY and CDR2 FYNNEI. The CDR3 reads CASSERTASLEGYTF. The CDR3 DNA is TGTGCCAGCAGTGAAAGGACAGCTTCCCTGGAGGGCTACACCTTC.

This sequence joins TRBV5-1 and TRBJ1-2; 9 bases map to TRBD1. The CDR3 is 18 amino acids. Germline V CDR1 and CDR2: SGHRS, YFSETQ. Trimming cost V 4 bases and J 3 bases; bases outside gene matches: 16. In DNA form, the CDR3 reads TGCGCCAGCAGCCCGTCCGGGACAGGGAAACTCATGGACTATGGCTACACCTTC. It encodes CASSPSGTGKLMDYGYTF.

The rearrangement links TRBV9 to TRBJ2-7; 9 bases are shared with TRBD1. The CDR3 totals 14 residues. The V segment lost 4 bases and the J segment 3 bases; nucleotides outside the gene matches: 5. Germline CDR1 reads SGDLS; CDR2 reads YYNGEE. CDR3 bases: TGTGCCAGCAGCCGAACAGGGGGCAACTACGAGCAGTACTTC. This sequence encodes CASSRTGGNYEQYF.

With regard to this clone: The sample contains more than one DNA sequence encoding this CDR3. J is TRBJ2-3 and V is TRBV29-1, with 9 bases that match TRBD2. This CDR3 has 13 amino acids. Per the germline V gene, CDR1 is SQVTM and CDR2 is ANQGSEA. Trimming at V came to 6 bases and at J to 4 bases, leaving 5 bases not matched to a gene. The CDR3 spells CSVRGGNADTQYF. The CDR3 DNA follows: TGCAGCGTGCGGGGGGGCAATGCAGATACGCAGTATTTT.

The rearrangement uses TRBV6-5 and TRBJ1-1; D is unclear. This CDR3 has 13 residues. The germline CDR1 and CDR2 sequences are MNHEY and SVGAGI. Trimming left V 6 bases short and J 1 base short, with 9 bases between. CDR3 coding DNA: TGTGCCAGCAGGGGGAGAAAGAACACTGAAGCTTTCTTT. This encodes CASRGRKNTEAFF.

This clone was detected a few times. The chain is built from TRBV4-1 and TRBJ1-6; TRBD1 matches at 11 bases. In germline, CDR1 is MGHRA, CDR2 YSYEKL. The CDR3 length is 15 residues. V lost 0 bases to trimming and J lost 9 bases; unmatched junction nucleotides: 1. CDR3 DNA: TGCGCCAGCAGCCAAGAGGGGACAGGGGGTTCACCCCTCCACTTT. It codes for CASSQEGTGGSPLHF.

The chain employs TRBV5-1 and TRBJ2-7; D is uncertain. Germline V gene lookup returns CDR1 SGHRS and CDR2 YFSETQ. Trimming cost V 7 bases and J 3 bases, with 23 bases left between them. The CDR3 is 16 amino acids. Written as DNA, the CDR3 is TGCGCCAGCTTACTTTCTCCAGGAACCTTCGTCTACGAGCAGTACTTC. It encodes CASLLSPGTFVYEQYF.

A single count supports this clone. The J gene is TRBJ1-1, the V gene TRBV29-1, with unresolved D. V lost 3 bases to trimming and J lost 6 bases, with 20 bases between them. The V gene's germline CDR1 is SQVTM and CDR2 ANQGSEA. The CDR3 length is 15 residues. The CDR3: CSVDEFRSEAAEAFF. CDR3 DNA sequence: TGCAGCGTTGACGAATTCCGTAGCGAGGCGGCTGAAGCTTTCTTT.

The chain links TRBV2 to TRBJ1-1, with TRBD1 as a possible D gene (6 bases). The germline V gene has CDR1 SNHLY and CDR2 FYNNEI. This CDR3 has 13 residues. Trimming cost V 7 bases and J 1 base, with 10 bases left between them. The CDR3 DNA reads TGTGCCAGCACCGAGGGGGAGAACACTGAAGCTTTCTTT. Translated: CASTEGENTEAFF.

This chain uses TRBV2 with TRBJ2-1, with D perhaps matching TRBD2 (5 bases). This CDR3 spans 15 amino acids. Germline V gene data show CDR1 as SNHLY and CDR2 as FYNNEI. Trimming took off 2 bases at V and 0 bases at J, with 8 bases between the two ends. CDR3 residues: CASSELRGSYNEQFF. CDR3 DNA: TGTGCCAGCAGTGAACTCCGGGGCTCCTACAATGAGCAGTTCTTC.

V gene TRBV9 combines with J gene TRBJ1-1; 7 positions match TRBD1. The CDR3 spans 16 residues. The germline V gene has CDR1 SGDLS and CDR2 YYNGEE. V was clipped by 3 bases and J by 7 bases; unmatched bases: 15. The CDR3: CASSADPDRAANEAFF. In nucleotides, the CDR3 is TGTGCCAGCAGCGCCGATCCCGACAGGGCCGCAAATGAAGCTTTCTTT.

This chain joins TRBV30 and TRBJ1-1; TRBD1 agrees at 7 bases. CDR3 length: 11 residues. Germline CDR1 GTSNPN, CDR2 SVGIG (reference sequence). V trimming: 2 bases; J trimming: 11 bases; junction bases outside the gene matches: 5. Here the CDR3 DNA reads TGTGCCTGGAGTCGGGTACAGGGGGCTTTCTTT. Encoded protein: CAWSRVQGAFF.